Listed here are 21 T cell receptor beta chains from one sample, sequenced in a study of T cells in localized non-small cell lung cancer. TCRdb keeps only in-frame clones here, not all; method: immunoSEQ multiplex PCR. The sample carries roughly 77,000 clones, around nine tenths recorded once. Source: peripheral blood, taken before any cancer treatment. These receptors originate from a woman between 35 and 75 years old with stage I squamous cell lung carcinoma.

The genes are TRBV30 and TRBJ1-1; D is unclear. V lost 0 bases, J lost 3 bases, and 5 bases lay in between. The CDR3 has 12 residues. In germline, CDR1 is GTSNPN, CDR2 SVGIG (reference sequence). The CDR3 here is CAWSVQDTEAFF. The CDR3 coding sequence is TGTGCCTGGAGTGTGCAGGACACTGAAGCTTTCTTT.

This chain joins TRBV19 and TRBJ2-2; perhaps D is TRBD1 or TRBD2 (6 bases each). The V end lost 6 bases, the J end lost 6 bases, and 20 bases lay between the germline ends. There are 16 residues in the CDR3. Germline values: CDR1 LNHDA, CDR2 SQIVND (reference sequence). The CDR3 nucleotides read TGTGCCAGTAGCTCGAAGGGGGGAGGTATAGCCGGGGAGCTGTTTTTT. It encodes CASSSKGGGIAGELFF.

This clone was counted once. This chain links TRBV19 with TRBJ1-2; tentative D call: TRBD1 (6 bases). V gave up 5 bases and J gave up 6 bases, with 16 bases separating them. CDR3 length equals 14 residues. Germline values: CDR1 LNHDA, CDR2 SQIVND (reference sequence). The CDR3 bases are TGTGCCAGTAGTCTTCAGGGGACGTCGAATGGCTACACCTTC. Translating it yields CASSLQGTSNGYTF.

Concerning this clone itself: This sample also contains other DNA sequences that code for the same CDR3. This rearrangement joins TRBV7-2 to TRBJ1-5; no reliable D call. The germline gives CDR1 SGHTA, CDR2 FQGNSA. The CDR3 totals 13 residues. V dropped 1 base and J dropped 7 bases, with 8 bases sitting between them. The CDR3 region has the DNA TGTGCCAGCAGCTTAGGGGCGAGGCAGCCCCAGCATTTT. Translation gives CASSLGARQPQHF.

The rearrangement uses TRBV6-5 and TRBJ1-1, with 7 positions matching TRBD1. Trimming at V came to 5 bases and at J to 10 bases, leaving 13 bases not matched to a gene. CDR1 and CDR2 from the germline V gene are MNHEY and SVGAGI. The CDR3 extends over 14 amino acids. The CDR3 region is CASSNRTGGLRAFF. The CDR3 DNA is TGTGCCAGCAGTAACAGGACAGGCGGGCTGAGAGCTTTCTTT.

V gene TRBV6-5 combines with J gene TRBJ2-3, with 10 bases that match TRBD2. This CDR3 is built from 15 residues. The germline CDR1 and CDR2 sequences are MNHEY and SVGAGI. Trimming took 6 bases from V and 2 from J; bases not matched to a gene: 5. CDR3: CASRAAGGFTDTQYF. DNA of the CDR3: TGTGCCAGCAGAGCAGCGGGGGGGTTCACAGATACGCAGTATTTT.

J is TRBJ1-1 and V is TRBV25-1; TRBD1 matches at 7 bases. The CDR3 runs to 14 residues. Per the germline V gene, CDR1 is MGHDK and CDR2 is SYGVNS. After removal of 3 bases from V and 4 bases from J, the junction contained 5 bases not matched to a gene. Here the CDR3 DNA reads TGTGCCAGCAGTGACCCACAGGGGATCACTGAAGCTTTCTTT. This encodes CASSDPQGITEAFF.

The chain combines TRBV11-2 with TRBJ2-4, with 9 bases lining up with TRBD1. The ends lost 6 bases at V and 5 bases at J; junction bases unmatched: 2. Germline V CDR1 and CDR2: SGHAT, FQNNGV. The CDR3 is 13 residues long. CDR3 DNA sequence: TGTGCCAGCAGAAGGACAGGGGAAAACATTCAGTACTTC. It yields the protein CASRRTGENIQYF.

The chain recombines TRBV14 with TRBJ1-2; no definite D call. Trimming took off 1 base at V and 7 bases at J, with 13 bases between the two ends. The CDR3 length is 14 residues. Germline values: CDR1 SGHDN, CDR2 FVKESK. CDR3 nucleotide sequence: TGTGCCAGCAGCCAAGGGTTTGGGGAGGTTGGCTACACCTTC. This codes for CASSQGFGEVGYTF.

The V and J genes are TRBV5-1 and TRBJ2-6; either TRBD1 or TRBD2 may supply D (5 bases each). This CDR3 is 20 amino acids long. Germline V gene sequence: CDR1 SGHRS, CDR2 YFSETQ. Between the trimmed V and J ends, which lost 2 bases and 0 bases, there was a span of 21 bases. CDR3 bases: TGCGCCAGCAGCTTCCCCGGGGCAGCTTCACACATCTCTGGGGCCAACGTCCTGACTTTC. Its translation is CASSFPGAASHISGANVLTF.

The rearrangement links TRBV29-1 to TRBJ2-1; 7 bases are shared with TRBD1. This CDR3 is built from 13 residues. Germline trimming cut 0 bases from V and 9 bases from J; bases unmatched to any gene: 5. In germline, CDR1 is SQVTM, CDR2 ANQGSEA. The CDR3 coding sequence is TGCAGCGTTGAAGATAACAGGGGCTCTGAGCAGTTCTTC. The encoded protein is CSVEDNRGSEQFF.

The chain carries TRBV9 and TRBJ1-1; 8 bases line up with TRBD1. After removal of 0 bases from V and 11 bases from J, the junction contained 3 bases not matched to a gene. Germline V gene sequence: CDR1 SGDLS, CDR2 YYNGEE. This CDR3 has 12 amino acids. The CDR3 is CASSVGTGKAFF. CDR3 coding DNA: TGTGCCAGCAGCGTAGGGACAGGGAAGGCTTTCTTT.

The chain has TRBV5-6 and TRBJ2-3; 10 nucleotides agree with TRBD1. The CDR3 consists of 15 residues. V lost 3 bases, J lost 3 bases, and 4 bases stayed unmatched. CDR1 and CDR2 from the germline V gene are SGHDT and YYEEEE. As DNA, the CDR3 is TGTGCCAGCAGCTCCGACAGGGGGCAAACAGATACGCAGTATTTT. Translating it yields CASSSDRGQTDTQYF.

The J gene is TRBJ1-5, the V gene TRBV27; D unclear. Germline CDR1 is MNHEY and CDR2 is SMNVEV (reference sequence). CDR3 length equals 13 residues. Trimming cost V 3 bases and J 4 bases, with 7 bases left between them. CDR3 coding DNA: TGTGCCAGCAGTTTTGTCCGTAATCAGCCCCAGCATTTT. It translates to CASSFVRNQPQHF.

CDR3 sequence (DNA): TGTGCCAGTAGTCCTAGCCGGGACAGGGGGCTTGGCTACACCTTC. Protein product: CASSPSRDRGLGYTF. The J gene is TRBJ1-2, the V gene TRBV19, with 12 positions matching TRBD1. CDR1 and CDR2 (germline): LNHDA, SQIVND (reference sequence). Trimming removed 5 bases from V and 7 bases from J; junction bases left unmatched: 8. The CDR3 consists of 15 residues.

The CDR3: CASSLGQGPPTQYF. CDR3 bases: TGTGCCAGCAGCTTGGGACAGGGGCCCCCGACGCAGTATTTT. The chain recombines TRBV5-4 with TRBJ2-3; 8 bases agree with TRBD1. Per germline, CDR1 SGHNT and CDR2 YYREEE (reference sequence). J lost 9 bases, V lost 0 bases, and 6 bases had no gene match. This CDR3 has 14 amino acids.

V and J are TRBV5-4 and TRBJ2-7; 9 nucleotides agree with TRBD1. The germline CDR1 and CDR2 sequences are SGHNT and YYREEE (reference sequence). The CDR3 length is 14 residues. V dropped 4 bases and J dropped 2; count of bases not matched to a gene: 4. The CDR3 nucleotides read TGTGCCAGCAGCCCCCGGGACAGGGCCTACGAGCAGTACTTC. It specifies CASSPRDRAYEQYF.

This chain links TRBV7-9 with TRBJ1-6, with D unclear. V lost 1 base to trimming and J lost 8 bases, with 6 bases between them. The V gene's germline CDR1 is SEHNR and CDR2 FQNEAQ (reference sequence). The CDR3 is 13 amino acids. CDR3 coding DNA: TGTGCCAGCAGCTTAGGGAGGGATTCACCCCTCCACTTT. It codes for CASSLGRDSPLHF.

There are a few counts of this clone. The genes are TRBV5-1 and TRBJ1-1; 7 nucleotides line up with TRBD1. The germline CDR1 and CDR2 sequences are SGHRS and YFSETQ. Trimming removed 3 bases from V and 3 bases from J; junction bases left unmatched: 5. This CDR3 contains 14 residues. DNA for the CDR3: TGCGCCAGCAGCTCAATTGGACAGGACACTGAAGCTTTCTTT. Translated: CASSSIGQDTEAFF. Looking up the rest from reference TRBV5-1 and TRBJ1-1 gives the full variable domain: KAGVTQTPRYLIKTRGQQVTLSCSPISGHRSVSWYQQTPGQGLQFLFEYFSETQRNKGNFPGRFSGRQFSNSRSEMNVSTLELGDSALYLCASSSIGQDTEAFFGQGTRLTVV.

V is TRBV5-6 and J is TRBJ1-4; 9 bases map to TRBD1. The CDR3 sequence is 16 residues long. Unmatched junction bases numbered 8, after V lost 4 bases and J lost 4 bases. Germline values: CDR1 SGHDT, CDR2 YYEEEE. CDR3 region: CASSGTRDRDNEKLFF. The CDR3 DNA sequence: TGTGCCAGCAGCGGAACCCGGGACAGGGATAATGAAAAACTGTTTTTT.

The gene calls are TRBV7-9 and TRBJ1-6, with TRBD1 identical over 7 bases. The V gene's germline CDR1 is SEHNR and CDR2 FQNEAQ (reference sequence). CDR3 length equals 16 residues. V lost 0 bases and J lost 6; bases outside the gene matches: 5. The CDR3 DNA is TGTGCCAGCAGCTTAGCCGGGACAGTAGGTAATTCACCCCTCCACTTT. It encodes CASSLAGTVGNSPLHF.